The next 6 T cell receptor beta chains were all read from a single sample in a study of T-cell memory formation after mild COVID-19. Each CDR3 protein is one row after TCRdb ran MiXCR on the 5' RACE reads. The sample includes some 440,000 distinct CDR3 sequences, nearly 25% of them seen just once. Sequenced: PBMCs or a T cell subset sorted from them (not recorded which). The receptors originated from an adult woman who had mild COVID-19 (a few samples of this study predate the infection). Cell type and time point are not known.

V usage is TRBV2 and J usage is TRBJ2-7, with a tentative D call TRBD1 (5 bases). Germline V gene data show CDR1 as SNHLY and CDR2 as FYNNEI. The length of the CDR3 is 10 residues. Trimming took 5 bases from V and 9 from J, leaving 8 bases between them. CDR3 DNA: TGTGCCAGCAGTCGGACACGGCAGTACTTC. Protein: CASSRTRQYF. Full variable domain (missing parts from reference TRBV2 and TRBJ2-7): EPEVTQTPSHQVTQMGQEVILRCVPISNHLYFYWYRQILGQKVEFLVSFYNNEISEKSEIFDDQFSVERPDGSNFTLKIRSTKLEDSAMYFCASSRTRQYFGPGTRLTVT.

This chain links TRBV4-2 with TRBJ1-1; D perhaps matches TRBD1 (5 bases). Trimming took 0 bases from V and 10 from J, leaving 15 bases between them. Germline V lookup: CDR1 LGHNA, CDR2 YNFKEQ. This CDR3 comprises 14 residues. In nucleotides, the CDR3 is TGTGCCAGCAGCCAAGATCCAGGGAGGGTCAGAGCTTTCTTT. The encoded protein is CASSQDPGRVRAFF.

The genes are TRBV24-1 and TRBJ2-3; the match to TRBD1 covers 11 bases. The CDR3 totals 18 residues. Germline CDR1 KGHDR, CDR2 SFDVKD. The V gene end was trimmed by 4 bases and the J gene end by 1 base; junction bases not matched to a gene: 9. CDR3 DNA sequence: TGTGCCACCAGTGACGCCGGGACAGGGGGATTTGGCACAGATACGCAGTATTTT. Its translation is CATSDAGTGGFGTDTQYF.

V and J are TRBV20-1 and TRBJ1-1; D perhaps matches TRBD1 (5 bases). V lost 0 bases and J lost 5, with 16 bases in between. The CDR3 totals 15 residues. CDR1 is DFQATT and CDR2 is SNEGSKA in the germline V gene (reference sequence). CDR3: CSARDQGEVGTEAFF. CDR3 sequence (DNA): TGCAGTGCTAGAGATCAGGGCGAAGTGGGGACTGAAGCTTTCTTT.

This clonotype turned up a few times. The chain is built from TRBV6-1 and TRBJ1-2; no firm D call. Germline V gene data show CDR1 as MNHNS and CDR2 as SASEGT. Trimming cost V 3 bases and J 0 bases, with 8 bases left between them. This CDR3 contains 14 residues. For the CDR3, the DNA is TGTGCCAGCAGTGAGGCCATAGCTAACTATGGCTACACCTTC. This sequence encodes CASSEAIANYGYTF.

This clonotype has more than one count but fewer than ten. The chain has TRBV9 and TRBJ2-1, with 9 nucleotides matching TRBD1. This CDR3 contains 17 residues. V lost 0 bases, J lost 8 bases, and 12 bases stayed unmatched. CDR1 and CDR2 (germline): SGDLS, YYNGEE. This CDR3 reads CASSVVGGTGWSDEQFF. CDR3 in DNA: TGTGCCAGCAGCGTAGTGGGAGGGACAGGGTGGTCCGATGAGCAGTTCTTC.